The sequence of this TCR beta chain was determined in a study of blood T cell repertoires in COVID-19. Whole-study context: Samples representing acute and convalescent COVID-19 were sourced from the United States, Italy and Spain.

This clone was counted once. Sequencing used immunoSEQ multiplex PCR; TCRdb keeps in-frame clones, though not all of them. Of approximately 140,000 clones in the sample, over 80% are singletons; the top ten hold approximately 6.1%. The germline V gene has CDR1 SGHRS and CDR2 YFSETQ. There are 12 residues in the CDR3. With 5 bases clipped from V and 3 bases from J, the junction kept 2 bases outside the gene matches. Sequencing used peripheral blood. The chain joins TRBV5-1 to TRBJ2-7; 7 bases are a match to TRBD1. The receptor comes from a man aged 80 or over with acute or convalescent COVID-19. In DNA form, the CDR3 reads TGCGCCAGCAGAGGGGACAGCTACGAGCAGTACTTC. Translated, it gives CASRGDSYEQYF.